One and the same sample provided the 27 T cell receptor beta chains below, sequenced in a study of T-cell memory formation after mild COVID-19. Each CDR3 protein is one row after TCRdb ran MiXCR on the 5' RACE reads. The sample includes approximately 400,000 distinct CDR3 sequences, 24% of them seen just once. Sequenced input: PBMCs or a T cell subset sorted from them (not recorded which). These receptors came from an adult woman who had mild COVID-19 (a few samples of this study predate the infection). Cell type and time point are not known.

This clonotype has only a few counts. This rearrangement joins TRBV20-1 to TRBJ1-6, with a weak D call TRBD1 (6 bases). Germline V lookup: CDR1 DFQATT, CDR2 SNEGSKA (reference sequence). Trimming pared 5 bases from V and 3 bases from J, leaving 11 bases between. The CDR3 covers 14 residues. CDR3 in amino acids: CSASTGIYNSPLHF. For the CDR3, the DNA is TGCAGTGCTTCTACAGGGATCTATAATTCACCCCTCCACTTT.

This clonotype showed up just a few times. The V and J genes are TRBV3-1 and TRBJ1-2; D is undetermined. Germline V gene sequence: CDR1 LGHDT, CDR2 YNNKEL (reference sequence). This CDR3 is 12 amino acids long. V lost 3 bases, J lost 2 bases, and 4 bases lay in between. CDR3 region: CASSHKNYGYTF. For the CDR3, the DNA is TGTGCCAGCAGCCATAAGAACTATGGCTACACCTTC.

This clonotype was observed at least ten times. The CDR3 loop reads CASSFRGFSGNTIYF. The CDR3 nucleotides are TGTGCCAGCAGCTTTAGAGGATTCTCTGGAAACACCATATATTTT. The chain joins TRBV7-2 to TRBJ1-3, with D uncertain. The germline V gene encodes CDR1 SGHTA and CDR2 FQGNSA. Trimming took 3 bases from V and 0 from J, leaving 9 bases between them. This CDR3 is 15 amino acids long.

The chain is built from TRBV28 and TRBJ2-4, with D unresolved. V dropped 3 bases and J dropped 3 bases, with 12 bases sitting between them. Per germline, CDR1 MDHEN and CDR2 SYDVKM. The CDR3 sequence is 15 residues long. The CDR3 DNA reads TGTGCCAGCAGTTTCAAACTGAGAAACAAAAACATTCAGTACTTC. It specifies CASSFKLRNKNIQYF. The whole variable domain, remainder taken from reference TRBV28 and TRBJ2-4, is DVKVTQSSRYLVKRTGEKVFLECVQDMDHENMFWYRQDPGLGLRLIYFSYDVKMKEKGDIPEGYSVSREKKERFSLILESASTNQTSMYLCASSFKLRNKNIQYFGAGTRLSVL.

The rearrangement uses TRBV12-3 or TRBV12-4 and TRBJ1-4; 12 nucleotides align to TRBD1. The ends lost 3 bases at V and 0 bases at J; junction bases unmatched: 8. This CDR3 contains 19 residues. The CDR3 DNA sequence: TGTGCCAGCAGTTTCCTGCCGGGGACAGGGGGCACAACTAATGAAAAACTGTTTTTT. It specifies CASSFLPGTGGTTNEKLFF.

This clonotype showed up just a few times. The J gene is TRBJ1-5, the V gene TRBV5-1; 8 nucleotides align to TRBD1. Germline V CDR1 and CDR2: SGHRS, YFSETQ. The CDR3 contains 14 residues. V gave up 0 bases and J gave up 7 bases; unmatched junction bases: 3. CDR3 sequence (DNA): TGCGCCAGCAGCTTGGAAGGGACAGGCCAGCCCCAGCATTTT. This translates into CASSLEGTGQPQHF.

This clonotype occurred a few times. The V and J genes are TRBV12-5 and TRBJ1-1; D perhaps matches TRBD1 (5 bases). This CDR3 has 16 amino acids. Germline CDR1 and CDR2: LGHNT and FRNRAP. V shed 7 bases and J shed 3 bases, with 21 bases lying between them. This chain's CDR3 is CASEGYKGKGDTEAFF. CDR3 coding DNA: TGTGCTAGTGAGGGGTACAAGGGTAAGGGCGACACTGAAGCTTTCTTT.

The genes are TRBV12-3 or TRBV12-4 and TRBJ1-1; TRBD1 matches 8 bases. The CDR3 is made up of 15 amino acids. V lost 3 bases and J lost 9; bases outside the gene matches: 12. CDR3 DNA sequence: TGTGCCAGCAGTTTCGTCGACAGGGGAGTTGGAAAAGCTTTCTTT. Residues: CASSFVDRGVGKAFF.

This clonotype was counted only a few times. Written as DNA, the CDR3 is TGTGCCAGCAGCCAATATGGGGGGAGTAGGGGCGAGCAGTACTTC. Its translation: CASSQYGGSRGEQYF. This chain links TRBV4-2 with TRBJ2-7; TRBD2 is a possible D gene (6 bases). The germline V and J ends were trimmed by 2 bases and 6 bases, with 17 bases remaining between them. The CDR3 is made up of 15 amino acids. Germline V gives CDR1 LGHNA, CDR2 YNFKEQ.

This clonotype was detected only a few times. The chain couples TRBV12-3 or TRBV12-4 to TRBJ2-2, with a possible D match to TRBD1 (5 bases). The CDR3 sequence is 15 residues long. With 6 bases removed from V and 4 bases from J, the gap between germline ends came to 15 bases. The CDR3 DNA is TGTGCCAGCAGCCCCTACCAGGGTGGCACCGGGGAGCTGTTTTTT. This gives the protein CASSPYQGGTGELFF.

This clonotype was observed a handful of times. V usage is TRBV7-6 and J usage is TRBJ2-1; 8 bases match TRBD1. Germline-derived CDR1 and CDR2 are SGHVS and FNYEAQ. The CDR3 has 15 amino acids. V lost 5 bases and J lost 7; bases outside the gene matches: 10. The DNA of the CDR3 is TGTGCCAGCAGCACAAGGACAGGGCCGGGGAATGAGCAGTTCTTC. This gives the protein CASSTRTGPGNEQFF.

The J gene is TRBJ2-1, the V gene TRBV4-2; D unclear. The V end lost 2 bases, the J end lost 5 bases, and 7 bases lay between the germline ends. The CDR3 runs 13 residues. Germline V CDR1 and CDR2: LGHNA, YNFKEQ. CDR3 residues: CASSQKTHNEQFF. CDR3 nucleotides: TGTGCCAGCAGCCAAAAAACCCACAATGAGCAGTTCTTC.

V gene TRBV7-9 combines with J gene TRBJ2-7; TRBD1 matches 10 bases. Germline lookup yields CDR1 SEHNR and CDR2 FQNEAQ (reference sequence). The CDR3 is 15 residues long. V lost 6 bases and J lost 5; bases outside the gene matches: 10. In nucleotides, the CDR3 is TGTGCCAGCAGTTTCCCCGGGACAGGGGCCCACGAGCAGTACTTC. As protein: CASSFPGTGAHEQYF. The full variable domain, completed using reference TRBV7-9 and TRBJ2-7, is DTGVSQNPRHKITKRGQNVTFRCDPISEHNRLYWYRQTLGQGPEFLTYFQNEAQLEKSRLLSDRFSAERPKGSFSTLEIQRTEQGDSAMYLCASSFPGTGAHEQYFGPGTRLTVT.

This clonotype was counted a few times. J is TRBJ2-7 and V is TRBV12-3 or TRBV12-4; D unclear. The V and J ends lost 2 bases and 4 bases respectively, with 9 bases between them. This CDR3 has 13 residues. Here the CDR3 reads CASSLRGRYEQYF. In nucleotides, the CDR3 is TGTGCCAGCAGTTTAAGAGGTCGGTACGAGCAGTACTTC.

This clonotype showed up just a few times. The chain has TRBV5-1 and TRBJ2-7, with 7 bases lining up with TRBD1. The CDR3 has 15 residues. In germline, CDR1 is SGHRS, CDR2 YFSETQ. Losses at the gene ends were 0 bases for V and 6 bases for J; bases not matched to a gene: 9. The CDR3 coding sequence is TGCGCCAGCAGCTTGGCTTTAACGGACAGGTCCGAGCAGTACTTC. This encodes CASSLALTDRSEQYF.

The chain recombines TRBV4-1 with TRBJ2-7; D unclear. The CDR3 is made up of 15 amino acids. V lost 0 bases and J lost 1, with 10 bases in between. The germline V gene encodes CDR1 MGHRA and CDR2 YSYEKL. This CDR3 is CASSQDLGESYEQYF. The CDR3, as DNA: TGCGCCAGCAGCCAAGATCTAGGTGAATCCTACGAGCAGTACTTC.

The chain joins TRBV24-1 to TRBJ2-7; D perhaps matches TRBD2 (5 bases). Between the trimmed V and J ends, which lost 3 bases and 8 bases, there was a span of 13 bases. The germline CDR1 and CDR2 sequences are KGHDR and SFDVKD. This CDR3 region has 13 residues. The CDR3 DNA follows: TGTGCCACCAGTGATGGCTCGGACTCTCAGCAGTACTTC. Its translation: CATSDGSDSQQYF.

This clonotype occurred a few times. The rearrangement links TRBV2 to TRBJ1-5, with 8 bases lining up with TRBD1. Trimming cost V 3 bases and J 0 bases; bases outside gene matches: 7. The CDR3 extends over 17 amino acids. Germline CDR1 SNHLY, CDR2 FYNNEI. The CDR3 sequence is CASSDGDRTHSNQPQHF. The CDR3 nucleotides read TGTGCCAGCAGTGATGGGGACAGGACACATAGCAATCAGCCCCAGCATTTT.

The chain links TRBV29-1 to TRBJ2-1, with 8 bases aligning to TRBD2. The CDR3 has 13 residues. V was pared by 4 bases and J by 2 bases, with 1 base of the junction left unmatched. CDR1 and CDR2 (germline): SQVTM, ANQGSEA. The CDR3 loop reads CSVVTSAYNEQFF. Written as DNA, the CDR3 is TGCAGCGTTGTGACTAGCGCCTACAATGAGCAGTTCTTC.

The rearrangement joins TRBV11-2 to TRBJ2-3; D remains unclear. Between the trimmed V and J ends, which lost 2 bases and 6 bases, there was a span of 9 bases. Germline V gene lookup returns CDR1 SGHAT and CDR2 FQNNGV. The CDR3 has 13 amino acids. The CDR3 region has the DNA TGTGCCAGCAGCTTAACCTCCTGGGATACGCAGTATTTT. This translates into CASSLTSWDTQYF.

The rearrangement links TRBV24-1 to TRBJ2-2; D may be TRBD1 (5 bases). The CDR3 extends over 14 amino acids. V lost 3 bases and J 3 bases, leaving 7 bases between the germline ends. CDR1 and CDR2 from the germline V gene are KGHDR and SFDVKD. CDR3 protein: CATSDSRDTGELFF. The CDR3 DNA follows: TGTGCCACCAGTGATAGCAGGGACACCGGGGAGCTGTTTTTT.

This rearrangement joins TRBV20-1 to TRBJ2-5, with TRBD2 matching over 12 bases. Trimming took 6 bases from V and 4 from J; bases not matched to a gene: 12. Germline V gives CDR1 DFQATT, CDR2 SNEGSKA (reference sequence). The CDR3 runs to 16 residues. CDR3 DNA: TGCAGTGCAACGATCGGACTAGCGGGGTCGCGAGAGACCCAGTACTTC. Translation: CSATIGLAGSRETQYF.

The gene calls are TRBV7-2 and TRBJ2-4; 15 bases fit TRBD2. With V trimmed by 3 bases and J by 6 bases, 12 bases remained unmatched. Germline assignment: CDR1 SGHTA and CDR2 FQGNSA. This CDR3 is 19 amino acids long. CDR3 amino acids: CASSLSPGLAGGWGNIQYF. Here the CDR3 DNA reads TGTGCCAGCAGCTTGTCCCCGGGACTAGCGGGAGGTTGGGGAAACATTCAGTACTTC. Variable domain in full (rest from reference TRBV7-2 and TRBJ2-4): GAGVSQSPSNKVTEKGKDVELRCDPISGHTALYWYRQSLGQGLEFLIYFQGNSAPDKSGLPSDRFSAERTGGSVSTLTIQRTQQEDSAVYLCASSLSPGLAGGWGNIQYFGAGTRLSVL.

CDR3 bases: TGCGCCAGCAGCTTGGTAGAGGGGGCTGGTGGCTACACCTTC. Its translation is CASSLVEGAGGYTF. The J gene is TRBJ1-2, the V gene TRBV5-1, with TRBD1 matching 7 bases. This CDR3 is built from 14 residues. With 0 bases clipped from V and 7 bases from J, the junction kept 6 bases outside the gene matches. Per the germline V gene, CDR1 is SGHRS and CDR2 is YFSETQ.

The CDR3 sequence is CATSSGQGSGNTGELFF. As DNA, the CDR3 is TGTGCCACCAGTTCAGGACAGGGATCGGGGAACACCGGGGAGCTGTTTTTT. The chain carries TRBV24-1 and TRBJ2-2; 8 positions agree with TRBD1. The germline CDR1 and CDR2 sequences are KGHDR and SFDVKD. The CDR3 is made up of 17 amino acids. V shed 6 bases and J 1 base; nucleotides not matched to a gene: 9.

This chain links TRBV7-6 with TRBJ2-1; D gene uncertain. The CDR3 has 11 residues. V lost 8 bases to trimming and J lost 10 bases, with 12 bases between them. Germline CDR1 and CDR2: SGHVS and FNYEAQ. The CDR3 sequence: CASGDPMEQFF. The CDR3 DNA is TGTGCCAGCGGGGATCCAATGGAGCAGTTCTTC.

The chain links TRBV5-1 to TRBJ1-3, with D possibly TRBD1 on 6 matching bases. CDR1 and CDR2 from the germline V gene are SGHRS and YFSETQ. This CDR3 spans 16 amino acids. Trimming removed 0 bases from V and 0 bases from J, with 10 bases in between. CDR3 protein: CASSLEGVTSGNTIYF. In nucleotides, the CDR3 is TGCGCCAGCAGCTTGGAGGGGGTTACCTCTGGAAACACCATATATTTT.